These 27 T cell receptor beta chains were sequenced from one sample in a study of blood T cell repertoires in COVID-19 (TCRdb year 2020). Receptors were amplified or captured by the immunoSEQ multiplex PCR assay. TCRdb carries this immuneACCESS record with in-frame sequences only. Its versions omit some clonotypes, under half of them owing to an unresolved V gene in the studies checked, with the rest unexplained. Here the sample has a few hundred thousand clones; about 89% occur a single time. The ten largest clones add up to approximately 3% of the sample. The sequenced sample consisted of peripheral blood. The receptor set was obtained from a woman in her thirties with COVID-19, enrolled during active disease.

The chain carries TRBV5-1 and TRBJ2-7; 8 positions match TRBD1. The trim removed 2 bases at V and 2 bases at J, leaving 3 bases unmatched. Germline V CDR1 and CDR2: SGHRS, YFSETQ. The CDR3 loop spans 14 amino acids. The CDR3 DNA reads as TGCGCCAGCAGCTTCGGGACAGGAGCCTACGAGCAGTACGTC. Its translation: CASSFGTGAYEQYV.

The V gene is TRBV7-2, the J gene TRBJ1-6; D not resolved. The CDR3 runs 15 residues. In germline, CDR1 is SGHTA, CDR2 FQGNSA. V was pared by 6 bases and J by 10 bases, with 19 bases between. The CDR3 loop reads CASSSQLGRGSPLHF. CDR3 in DNA: TGTGCCAGCAGTTCCCAGTTGGGAAGAGGGTCACCCCTCCACTTT.

V usage is TRBV19 and J usage is TRBJ2-3; 9 nucleotides match TRBD1. Looked up from germline, CDR1 is LNHDA and CDR2 is SQIVND (reference sequence). CDR3 length: 21 residues. V lost 4 bases and J lost 2; bases outside the gene matches: 22. Here the CDR3 reads CASSRRPGTGNPGRDTDTQYF. The CDR3 nucleotides read TGTGCCAGTAGTAGGCGCCCGGGGACAGGGAATCCCGGAAGAGACACAGATACGCAGTATTTT.

V usage is TRBV3-1 (or the pseudogene TRBV3-2) and J usage is TRBJ1-1, with unresolved D. Germline V gives CDR1 LGHDT, CDR2 YNNKEL (reference sequence). Trimming stripped 3 bases from V and 4 bases from J, with 12 bases between. The CDR3 is 14 amino acids. The DNA for the CDR3 is TGTGCCAGCAGCCAGACGGCGGGATTCACTGAAGCTTTCTTT. Amino acid sequence: CASSQTAGFTEAFF.

The gene calls are TRBV7-9 and TRBJ1-1; D unclear. Looked up from germline, CDR1 is SEHNR and CDR2 is FQNEAQ (reference sequence). V lost 2 bases to trimming and J lost 1 base, with 11 bases between them. The CDR3 contains 15 residues. In DNA, the CDR3 is TGTGCCAGCAGCTTAATCGCAGGTTCGAACACTGAAGCTTTCTTT. It yields the protein CASSLIAGSNTEAFF.

The sample holds one count of this clone. This chain joins TRBV15 and TRBJ2-7; the D gene is possibly TRBD2 (7 bases). CDR3 length equals 13 residues. V lost 4 bases to trimming and J lost 9 bases, with 16 bases between them. Germline CDR1 LNHNV, CDR2 YYDKDF (reference sequence). In DNA, the CDR3 is TGTGCCACCAGCACAGGGGACTACAACGGGCAGTACGTC. Encoded protein: CATSTGDYNGQYV.

The chain has TRBV11-2 and TRBJ2-3; the D gene is possibly TRBD2 (6 bases). The CDR3 has 15 residues. Germline V lookup: CDR1 SGHAT, CDR2 FQNNGV. V shed 5 bases and J shed 2 bases, with 14 bases lying between them. DNA of the CDR3: TGTGCCAGCAGCACCCAGACTAGTTACACAGATACGCAGTATTTT. Its protein is CASSTQTSYTDTQYF.

The chain employs TRBV3-1 (or the pseudogene TRBV3-2) and TRBJ2-3; D might be TRBD1 (6 bases). CDR1 and CDR2 from the germline V gene are LGHDT and YNNKEL (reference sequence). This CDR3 is 14 amino acids long. V gave up 3 bases and J gave up 7 bases, with 14 bases separating them. CDR3 in amino acids: CASSHSLDSNTQYF. The CDR3 coding sequence is TGTGCCAGCAGCCATTCCCTGGACAGTAATACGCAGTATTTT.

This clone showed up just once. The rearrangement uses TRBV10-3 and TRBJ2-2, with TRBD2 matching over 9 bases. Looked up from germline, CDR1 is ENHRY and CDR2 is SYGVKD. This CDR3 contains 14 residues. Unmatched junction bases numbered 2, after V lost 7 bases and J lost 2 bases. The CDR3 region is CAITSGVNTGELFF. Here the CDR3 DNA reads TGTGCCATCACTAGCGGGGTAAACACCGGGGAGCTGTTTTTT.

The chain combines TRBV20-1 with TRBJ1-4; 7 nucleotides align to TRBD1. Trimming cost V 3 bases and J 2 bases; bases outside gene matches: 6. The CDR3 runs to 15 residues. Germline V lookup: CDR1 DFQATT, CDR2 SNEGSKA (reference sequence). The CDR3 reads CSASPPGQTNEKLFF. CDR3 DNA: TGCAGTGCTAGTCCACCGGGACAGACTAATGAAAAACTGTTTTTT.

V and J are TRBV2 and TRBJ1-3; D might be TRBD1 (5 bases). There are 14 residues in the CDR3. V shed 7 bases and J shed 0 bases, with 10 bases lying between them. Germline V CDR1 and CDR2: SNHLY, FYNNEI. The CDR3 region is CASIWGSSGNTIYF. The CDR3 nucleotides read TGTGCCAGCATATGGGGCAGCTCTGGAAACACCATATATTTT.

The chain couples TRBV9 to TRBJ2-1, with 10 bases matching TRBD2. Germline loops: CDR1 SGDLS, CDR2 YYNGEE. The CDR3 totals 16 residues. V was clipped by 3 bases and J by 7 bases; unmatched bases: 10. The CDR3 loop reads CASSASGSLGQNEQFF. DNA for the CDR3: TGTGCCAGCAGCGCTAGCGGGAGCCTCGGACAAAATGAGCAGTTCTTC.

This rearrangement joins TRBV3-1 (or the pseudogene TRBV3-2) to TRBJ2-3; 10 bases align to TRBD2. CDR1 LGHDT and CDR2 YNNKEL come from the germline V gene (reference sequence). The CDR3 spans 14 residues. V lost 5 bases to trimming and J lost 1 base; unmatched junction nucleotides: 0. The CDR3 bases are TGTGCCAGCAGCAGCGGGGGGGGCACAGATACGCAGTATTTT. Its translation: CASSSGGGTDTQYF.

This clone was recorded only once. This sequence joins TRBV6-1 and TRBJ2-3, with D perhaps matching TRBD2 (7 bases). The CDR3 runs 16 residues. V lost 3 bases to trimming and J lost 6 bases, with 19 bases between them. The germline CDR1 and CDR2 sequences are MNHNS and SASEGT. CDR3 nucleotide sequence: TGTGCCAGCAGTGAGATGCCACGGGGGGCGGGGGATACGCAGTATTTT. Translated: CASSEMPRGAGDTQYF.

The chain recombines TRBV5-1 with TRBJ1-6, with 11 bases aligning to TRBD1. CDR3 length equals 17 residues. The V segment lost 0 bases and the J segment 9 bases; nucleotides outside the gene matches: 8. Germline V gives CDR1 SGHRS, CDR2 YFSETQ. The CDR3 loop reads CASSLEGRDRGFSPLHF. The CDR3 DNA reads TGCGCCAGCAGCTTGGAGGGTCGGGACAGGGGGTTTTCACCCCTCCACTTT.

The chain links TRBV5-6 to TRBJ1-1, with a possible D match to TRBD1 (5 bases). V was shortened by 0 bases and J by 4 bases, with 19 bases between the two germline ends. The CDR3 spans 17 residues. The germline gives CDR1 SGHDT, CDR2 YYEEEE. CDR3 sequence: CASSLDSGIRGGTEAFF. The CDR3 DNA reads TGTGCCAGCAGCTTGGACTCGGGTATCCGGGGGGGCACTGAAGCTTTCTTT. Together with reference TRBV5-6 and TRBJ1-1, the CDR3 gives the full variable domain: DAGVTQSPTHLIKTRGQQVTLRCSPKSGHDTVSWYQQALGQGPQFIFQYYEEEERQRGNFPDRFSGHQFPNYSSELNVNALLLGDSALYLCASSLDSGIRGGTEAFFGQGTRLTVV.

The chain employs TRBV4-1 and TRBJ2-7; TRBD1 aligns across 9 bases. V was pared by 0 bases and J by 0 bases, with 6 bases of the junction left unmatched. Germline V gene data show CDR1 as MGHRA and CDR2 as YSYEKL. CDR3 length: 17 amino acids. The CDR3 DNA reads as TGCGCCAGCAGCCAAGATTGGGGGACAGGGACCTCCTACGAGCAGTACTTC. This gives the protein CASSQDWGTGTSYEQYF.

The V and J genes are TRBV27 and TRBJ2-5, with D possibly TRBD2 on 5 matching bases. V was clipped by 3 bases and J by 4 bases, with 6 bases between them. This CDR3 has 12 amino acids. Looked up from germline, CDR1 is MNHEY and CDR2 is SMNVEV (reference sequence). The CDR3 DNA follows: TGTGCCAGCAGTTTTGCGGGAGAGACCCAGTACTTC. The encoded protein is CASSFAGETQYF.

The V call is TRBV10-1, the J call TRBJ1-1, with TRBD1 matching 7 bases. In germline, CDR1 is WNHNN, CDR2 SYGVQD (reference sequence). The CDR3 has 15 residues. J lost 5 bases, V lost 0 bases, and 6 bases had no gene match. CDR3 loop: CASSESAGGRTEAFF. The CDR3 DNA follows: TGCGCCAGCAGTGAGTCAGCAGGGGGTCGGACTGAAGCTTTCTTT.

Comment on this clone: A junction end diverges from the germline sequence, so it may reflect a read error. V is TRBV25-1 and J is TRBJ2-2; tentatively, D is TRBD1 (6 bases). The CDR3 extends over 11 amino acids. In germline, CDR1 is MGHDK, CDR2 SYGVNS. CDR3 DNA: TGTGCCAGCAGTCCCGCAGGGGATCTGTTTTTT. Its protein is CASSPAGDLFF.

The chain joins TRBV3-1 (or the pseudogene TRBV3-2) to TRBJ2-7; tentative D call: TRBD2 (7 bases). The CDR3 is made up of 14 amino acids. V lost 0 bases to trimming and J lost 2 bases, with 8 bases between them. Germline CDR1 and CDR2: LGHDT and YNNKEL (reference sequence). The chain's CDR3 is CASSQEGGAYEQYF. In DNA form, the CDR3 reads TGTGCCAGCAGCCAAGAAGGGGGGGCCTACGAGCAGTACTTC.

The rearrangement links TRBV19 to TRBJ1-5; D call uncertain. Germline V gene sequence: CDR1 LNHDA, CDR2 SQIVND (reference sequence). There are 14 residues in the CDR3. The germline V and J ends were trimmed by 3 bases and 3 bases, with 9 bases remaining between them. For the CDR3, the DNA is TGTGCCAGTAGTATTTCGCGGATCAATCAGCCCCAGCATTTT. Protein product: CASSISRINQPQHF.

The rearrangement links TRBV12-3 or TRBV12-4 to TRBJ2-7, with D perhaps TRBD1 (5 bases). CDR3 length: 12 residues. With 5 bases removed from V and 6 bases from J, the gap between germline ends came to 11 bases. The CDR3: CASSAGKGEQYF. CDR3 nucleotides: TGTGCCAGCAGTGCAGGGAAGGGCGAGCAGTACTTC.

The genes are TRBV15 and TRBJ1-2; possible D gene TRBD1, 5 bases. The V end lost 0 bases, the J end lost 4 bases, and 12 bases lay between the germline ends. This CDR3 has 15 residues. CDR1 and CDR2 (germline): LNHNV, YYDKDF (reference sequence). The CDR3 region is CATSRDAGRFYGYTF. The CDR3 nucleotides are TGTGCCACCAGCAGAGATGCGGGACGGTTCTATGGCTACACCTTC.

V gene TRBV7-9 combines with J gene TRBJ2-5; D is undetermined. Germline V CDR1 and CDR2: SEHNR, FQNEAQ (reference sequence). Deletions cut 2 bases from V and 5 bases from J, with 9 bases between. The CDR3 extends over 13 amino acids. The CDR3 DNA reads TGTGCCAGCAGCTTATTGGCAACGGAGACCCAGTACTTC. Translated: CASSLLATETQYF.

The rearrangement links TRBV11-2 to TRBJ2-7; no definite D call. CDR1 is SGHAT, CDR2 FQNNGV, per germline. This CDR3 has 14 residues. Deletions cut 4 bases from V and 5 bases from J, with 15 bases between. CDR3 amino acids: CASSSSLGSDEQYF. The CDR3 coding sequence is TGTGCCAGCAGCTCATCTTTGGGCTCAGACGAGCAGTACTTC.

V usage is TRBV6-5 and J usage is TRBJ1-2; 8 bases are shared with TRBD1. This CDR3 is 14 amino acids long. The V gene's germline CDR1 is MNHEY and CDR2 SVGAGI. V lost 2 bases, J lost 4 bases, and 3 bases stayed unmatched. CDR3 sequence reads: CASSYQGAGYGYTF. CDR3 coding DNA: TGTGCCAGCAGTTACCAGGGGGCAGGCTATGGCTACACCTTC.